This T cell receptor (beta chain) is drawn from a study of T cells in Graves' hyperthyroidism and ophthalmopathy. The study's findings and limits: Most thyroid clonotypes expanded above 0.001 were also detected in blood. Ophthalmopathy and stable hyperthyroidism were separated by a 13 V-J model.

Remarks on this clonotype: What it binds is unknown.

Subjects aged 18 to 65 presented with newly diagnosed hyperthyroidism of less than 2 months' duration. Any patient presenting with uncontrolled infection, other autoimmune disease, pregnancy or lactation was left out. From germline, CDR1 is GTSNPN and CDR2 SVGIG (reference sequence). CDR3 length: 13 residues. V was pared by 2 bases and J by 4 bases, with 3 bases of the junction left unmatched. The CDR3 regions of TCR beta were amplified from RNA transcripts. During a first-round RT-PCR of the TCR CDR3, the HTBI primer set was used. TCRdb reprocessed the multiplex PCR reads via MiXCR and lists one record per CDR3 protein. The table has some 98,000 distinct CDR3 sequences, approximately 42% seen once; the top ten hold 10%.

Material for sequencing was peripheral blood or thyroid tissue (not recorded which). The TCR sequence derives from a woman younger than 45 with Graves' hyperthyroidism. The V and J genes are TRBV30 and TRBJ2-7; 9 bases agree with TRBD2. The CDR3 reads CAWSRREGYEQYF. The CDR3 DNA reads as TGTGCCTGGAGTCGGCGGGAGGGTTACGAGCAGTACTTC.